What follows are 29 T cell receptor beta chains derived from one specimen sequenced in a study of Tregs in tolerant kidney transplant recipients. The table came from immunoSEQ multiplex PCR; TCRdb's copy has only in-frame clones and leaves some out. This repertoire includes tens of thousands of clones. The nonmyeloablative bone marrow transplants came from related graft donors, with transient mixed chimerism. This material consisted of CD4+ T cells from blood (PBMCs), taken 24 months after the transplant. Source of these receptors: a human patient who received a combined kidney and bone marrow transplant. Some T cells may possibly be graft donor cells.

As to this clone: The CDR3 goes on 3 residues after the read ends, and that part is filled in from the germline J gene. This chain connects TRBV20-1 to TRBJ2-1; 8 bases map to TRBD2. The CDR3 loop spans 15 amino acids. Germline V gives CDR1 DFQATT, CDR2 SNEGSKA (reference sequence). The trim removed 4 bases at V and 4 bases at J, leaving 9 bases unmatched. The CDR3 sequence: CSATIAGLAYNEQFF. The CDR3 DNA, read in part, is TGCAGTGCTACCATAGCGGGACTGGCTTACAATGAG.

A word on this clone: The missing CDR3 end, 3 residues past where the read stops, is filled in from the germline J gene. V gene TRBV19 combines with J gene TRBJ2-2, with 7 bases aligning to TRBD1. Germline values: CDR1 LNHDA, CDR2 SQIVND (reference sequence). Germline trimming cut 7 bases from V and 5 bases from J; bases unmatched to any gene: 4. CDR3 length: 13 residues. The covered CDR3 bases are TGTGCCAGTATTGGGACAGAAACCGGGGAG. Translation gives CASIGTETGE. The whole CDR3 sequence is CASIGTETGELFF.

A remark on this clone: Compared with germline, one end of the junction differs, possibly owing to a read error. The CDR3 sequence is CASSQHLQGTPGNEQFF. The covered CDR3 bases are TGCGCCAGCAGCCAACACTTACAGGGGACCCCGGGCAATGAG. The chain joins TRBV4-2 to TRBJ2-1; TRBD1 aligns across 7 bases. Read data end 3 residues before the CDR3 end; the end is taken from the germline J gene. The CDR3 is 17 amino acids. Germline V gene data show CDR1 as LGHNA and CDR2 as YNFKEQ.

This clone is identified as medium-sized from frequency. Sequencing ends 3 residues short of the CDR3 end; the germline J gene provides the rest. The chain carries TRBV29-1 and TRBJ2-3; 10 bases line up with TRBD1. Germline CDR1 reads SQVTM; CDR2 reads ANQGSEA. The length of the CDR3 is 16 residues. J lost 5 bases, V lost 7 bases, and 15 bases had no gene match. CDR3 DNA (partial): TGCAGCGCGCCTCTACTGGGACAGGGGTATTTAGATACG. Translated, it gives CSAPLLGQGYLDT. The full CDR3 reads CSAPLLGQGYLDTQYF.

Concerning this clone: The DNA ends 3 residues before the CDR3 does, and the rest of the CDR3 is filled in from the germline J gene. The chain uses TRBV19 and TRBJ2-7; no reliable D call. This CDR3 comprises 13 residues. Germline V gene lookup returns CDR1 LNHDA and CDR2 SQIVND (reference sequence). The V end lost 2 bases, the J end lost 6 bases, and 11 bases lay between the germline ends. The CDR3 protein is CASSIMMTREQYF. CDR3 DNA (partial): TGTGCCAGTAGTATAATGATGACACGCGAG.

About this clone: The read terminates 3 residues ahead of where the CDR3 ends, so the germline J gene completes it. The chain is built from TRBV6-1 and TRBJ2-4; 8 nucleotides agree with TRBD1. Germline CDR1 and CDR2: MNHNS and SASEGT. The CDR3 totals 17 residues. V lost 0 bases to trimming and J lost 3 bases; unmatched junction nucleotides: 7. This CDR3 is CASSEALRTGSKNIQYF. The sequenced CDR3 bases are TGTGCCAGCAGTGAAGCGCTTCGGACAGGGAGCAAAAACATT.

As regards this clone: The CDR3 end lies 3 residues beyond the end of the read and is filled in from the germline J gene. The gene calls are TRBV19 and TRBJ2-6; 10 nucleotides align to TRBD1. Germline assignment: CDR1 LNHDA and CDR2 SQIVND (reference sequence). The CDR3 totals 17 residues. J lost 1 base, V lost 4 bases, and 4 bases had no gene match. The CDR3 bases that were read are TGTGCCAGTAGTACAGGACAGGGGGGTTCTGGGGCCAACGTC. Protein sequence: CASSTGQGGSGANV. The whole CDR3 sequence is CASSTGQGGSGANVLTF.

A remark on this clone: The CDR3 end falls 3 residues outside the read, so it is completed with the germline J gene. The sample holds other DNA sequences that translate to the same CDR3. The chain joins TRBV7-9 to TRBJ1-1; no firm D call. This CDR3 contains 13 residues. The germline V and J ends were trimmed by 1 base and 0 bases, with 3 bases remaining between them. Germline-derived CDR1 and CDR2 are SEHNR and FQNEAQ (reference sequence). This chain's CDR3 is CASSLDMNTEAFF. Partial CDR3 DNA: TGTGCCAGCAGCTTAGATATGAACACTGAA.

CDR3: CASSYDRVYGYTF. The part of the CDR3 DNA that was read is TGTGCCAGCAGTTACGACAGGGTCTATGGC. The chain combines TRBV6-2 or TRBV6-3 with TRBJ1-2; TRBD1 matches at 7 bases. The DNA ends 3 residues before the CDR3 does, and the rest of the CDR3 is filled in from the germline J gene. Germline trimming cut 2 bases from V and 4 bases from J; bases unmatched to any gene: 1. CDR3 length equals 13 residues. Germline loops: CDR1 MNHEY, CDR2 SVGEGT.

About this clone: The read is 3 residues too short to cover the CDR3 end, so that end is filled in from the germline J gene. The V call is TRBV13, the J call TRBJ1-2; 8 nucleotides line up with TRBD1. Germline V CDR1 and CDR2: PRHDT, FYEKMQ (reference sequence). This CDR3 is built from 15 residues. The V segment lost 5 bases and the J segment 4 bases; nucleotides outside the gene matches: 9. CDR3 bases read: TGTGCCAGCAGCCAACGTCCCGGACAGGGCTATGGC. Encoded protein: CASSQRPGQGYG. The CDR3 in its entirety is CASSQRPGQGYGYTF.

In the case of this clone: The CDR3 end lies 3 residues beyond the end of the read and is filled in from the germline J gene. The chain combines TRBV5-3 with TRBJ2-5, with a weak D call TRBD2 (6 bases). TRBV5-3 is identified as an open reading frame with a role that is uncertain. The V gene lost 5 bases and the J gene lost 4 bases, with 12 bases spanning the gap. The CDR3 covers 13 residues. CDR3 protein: CARSGTEGETQYF. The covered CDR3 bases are TGTGCCAGAAGTGGAACGGAGGGAGAGACC.

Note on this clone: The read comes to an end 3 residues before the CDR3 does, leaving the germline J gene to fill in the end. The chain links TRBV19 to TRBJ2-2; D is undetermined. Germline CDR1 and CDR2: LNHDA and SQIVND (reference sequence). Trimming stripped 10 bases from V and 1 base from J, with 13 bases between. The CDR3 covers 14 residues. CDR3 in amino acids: CATKGGRNTGELFF. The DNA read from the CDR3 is TGTGCCACCAAGGGTGGCAGGAACACCGGGGAG.

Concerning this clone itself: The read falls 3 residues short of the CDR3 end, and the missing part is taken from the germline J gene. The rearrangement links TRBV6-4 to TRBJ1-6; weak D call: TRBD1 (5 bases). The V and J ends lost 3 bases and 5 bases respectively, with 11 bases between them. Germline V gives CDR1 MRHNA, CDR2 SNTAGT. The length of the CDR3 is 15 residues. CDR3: CASSEWPDNNSPLHF. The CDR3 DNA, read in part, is TGTGCCAGCAGTGAGTGGCCGGACAATAATTCACCC.

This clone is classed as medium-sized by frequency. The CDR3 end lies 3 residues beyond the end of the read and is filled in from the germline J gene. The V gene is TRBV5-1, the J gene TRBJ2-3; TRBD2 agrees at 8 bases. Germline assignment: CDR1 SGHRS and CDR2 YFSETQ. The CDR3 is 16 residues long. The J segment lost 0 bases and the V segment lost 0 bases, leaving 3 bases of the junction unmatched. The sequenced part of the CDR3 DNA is TGCGCCAGCAGCTTGGGGGCTAGCGGGAGCACAGATACG. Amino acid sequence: CASSLGASGSTDT. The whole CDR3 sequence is CASSLGASGSTDTQYF.

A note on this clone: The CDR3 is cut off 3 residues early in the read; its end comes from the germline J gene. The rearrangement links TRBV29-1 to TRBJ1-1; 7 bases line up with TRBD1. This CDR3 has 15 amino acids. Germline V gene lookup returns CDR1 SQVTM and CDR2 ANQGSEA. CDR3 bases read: TGCAGCGTCGACAGAAACCCACGACAGGGTGGGGAA. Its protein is CSVDRNPRQGGE. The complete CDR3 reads CSVDRNPRQGGEAFF.

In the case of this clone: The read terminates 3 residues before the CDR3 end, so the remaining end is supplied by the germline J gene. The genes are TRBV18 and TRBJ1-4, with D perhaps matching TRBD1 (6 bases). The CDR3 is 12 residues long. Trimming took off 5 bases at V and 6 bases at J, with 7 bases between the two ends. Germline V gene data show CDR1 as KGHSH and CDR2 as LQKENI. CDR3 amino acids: CASSGGDEKLFF. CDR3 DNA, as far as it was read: TGTGCCAGCTCAGGGGGCGATGAAAAA.

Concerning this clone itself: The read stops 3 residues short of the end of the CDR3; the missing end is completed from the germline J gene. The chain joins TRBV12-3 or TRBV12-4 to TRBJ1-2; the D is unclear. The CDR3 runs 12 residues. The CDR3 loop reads CASSFLAGGYTF. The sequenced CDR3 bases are TGTGCCAGCAGTTTCCTGGCGGGGGGC.

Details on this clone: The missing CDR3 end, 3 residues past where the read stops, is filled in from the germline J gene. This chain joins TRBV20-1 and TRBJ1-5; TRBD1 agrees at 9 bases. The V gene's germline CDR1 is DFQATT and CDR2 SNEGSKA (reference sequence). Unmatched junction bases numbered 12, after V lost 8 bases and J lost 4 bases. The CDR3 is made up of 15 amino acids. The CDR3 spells CSTGPGTGLNQPQHF. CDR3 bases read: TGCAGTACCGGCCCGGGGACAGGGCTAAATCAGCCC.

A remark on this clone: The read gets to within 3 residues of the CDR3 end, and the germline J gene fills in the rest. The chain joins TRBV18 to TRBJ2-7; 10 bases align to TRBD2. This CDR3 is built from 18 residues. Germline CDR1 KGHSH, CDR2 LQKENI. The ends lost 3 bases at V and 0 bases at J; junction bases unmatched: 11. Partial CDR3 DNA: TGTGCCAGCTCACCCCAGGGCCGATCTAGCGGGAGCTCCTACGAG. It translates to CASSPQGRSSGSSYE. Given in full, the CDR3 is CASSPQGRSSGSSYEQYF. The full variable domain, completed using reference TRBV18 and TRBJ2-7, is NAGVMQNPRHLVRRRGQEARLRCSPMKGHSHVYWYRQLPEEGLKFMVYLQKENIIDESGMPKERFSAEFPKEGPSILRIQQVVRGDSAAYFCASSPQGRSSGSSYEQYFGPGTRLTVT.

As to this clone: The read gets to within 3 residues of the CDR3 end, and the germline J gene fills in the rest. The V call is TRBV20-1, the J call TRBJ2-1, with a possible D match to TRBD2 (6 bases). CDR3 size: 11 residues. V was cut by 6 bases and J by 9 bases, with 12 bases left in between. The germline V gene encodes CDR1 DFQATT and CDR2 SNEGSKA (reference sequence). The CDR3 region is CSAPKAGEQFF. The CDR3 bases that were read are TGCAGTGCCCCGAAAGCGGGTGAG.

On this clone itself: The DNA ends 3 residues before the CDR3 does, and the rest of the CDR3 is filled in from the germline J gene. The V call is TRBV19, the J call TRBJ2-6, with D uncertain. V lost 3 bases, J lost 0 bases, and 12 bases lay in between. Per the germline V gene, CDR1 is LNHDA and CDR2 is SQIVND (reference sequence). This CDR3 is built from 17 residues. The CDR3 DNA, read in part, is TGTGCCAGTAGTATTTACCGGGTGAGCTCTGGGGCCAACGTC. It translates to CASSIYRVSSGANV. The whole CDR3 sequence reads CASSIYRVSSGANVLTF.

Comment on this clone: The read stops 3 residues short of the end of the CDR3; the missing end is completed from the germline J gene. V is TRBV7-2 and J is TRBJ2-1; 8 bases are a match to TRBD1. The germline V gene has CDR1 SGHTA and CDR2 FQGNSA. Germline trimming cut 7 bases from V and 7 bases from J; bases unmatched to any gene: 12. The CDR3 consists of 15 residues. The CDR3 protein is CASNIRQGLRNEQFF. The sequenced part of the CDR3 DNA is TGTGCCAGCAACATAAGACAGGGGCTGAGGAATGAG.

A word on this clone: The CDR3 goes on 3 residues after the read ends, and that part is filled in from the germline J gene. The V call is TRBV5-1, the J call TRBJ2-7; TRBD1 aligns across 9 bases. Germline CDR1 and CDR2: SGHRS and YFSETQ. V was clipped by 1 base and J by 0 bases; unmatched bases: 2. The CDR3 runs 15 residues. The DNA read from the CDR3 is TGCGCCAGCAGCTTGAACAGGGGGCCCTCCTACGAG. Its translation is CASSLNRGPSYE. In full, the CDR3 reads CASSLNRGPSYEQYF.

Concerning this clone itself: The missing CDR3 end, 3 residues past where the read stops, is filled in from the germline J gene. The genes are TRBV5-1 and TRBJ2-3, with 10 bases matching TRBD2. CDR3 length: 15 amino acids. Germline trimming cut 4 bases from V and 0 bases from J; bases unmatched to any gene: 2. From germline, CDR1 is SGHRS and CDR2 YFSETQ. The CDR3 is CASSPSGSSTDTQYF. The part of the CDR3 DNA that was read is TGCGCCAGCAGCCCTAGCGGGAGTAGCACAGATACG.

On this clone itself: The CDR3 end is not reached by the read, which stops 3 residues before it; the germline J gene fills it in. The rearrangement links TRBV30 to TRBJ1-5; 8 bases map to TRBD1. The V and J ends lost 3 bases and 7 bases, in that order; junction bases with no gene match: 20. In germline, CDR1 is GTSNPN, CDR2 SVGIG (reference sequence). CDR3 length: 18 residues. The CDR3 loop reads CAWSDPSLTGARNQPQHF. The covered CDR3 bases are TGTGCCTGGAGCGACCCCTCCCTGACAGGGGCACGGAACCAGCCC.

The CDR3 is CASSPSGQPANEQFF. The DNA read from the CDR3 is TGTGCCAGCAGCCCGAGCGGCCAACCGGCCAATGAG. The chain uses TRBV2 and TRBJ2-1; D perhaps matches TRBD2 (5 bases). The read finishes 3 residues shy of the CDR3 end, and the germline J gene is used to complete it. The V end was cut by 6 bases, the J end by 6 bases, with 18 bases between. The germline CDR1 and CDR2 sequences are SNHLY and FYNNEI. This CDR3 region has 15 residues.

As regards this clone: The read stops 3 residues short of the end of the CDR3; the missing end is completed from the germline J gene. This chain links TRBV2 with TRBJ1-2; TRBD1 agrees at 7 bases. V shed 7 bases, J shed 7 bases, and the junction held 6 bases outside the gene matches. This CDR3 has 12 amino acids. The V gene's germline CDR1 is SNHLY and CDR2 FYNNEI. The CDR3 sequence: CASTTGEGGYTF. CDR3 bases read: TGTGCCAGCACTACAGGGGAAGGTGGC.

The CDR3 loop is CASSQEEGATHNEQFF. Partial CDR3 DNA: TGTGCCAGCTCACAAGAGGAGGGGGCGACACACAATGAG. The chain has TRBV18 and TRBJ2-1; a weak D match, TRBD1 (7 bases). The CDR3 extends 3 residues past the end of the read, so its final part is completed from the germline J gene. The CDR3 runs 16 residues. V was pared by 4 bases and J by 5 bases, with 18 bases between. Germline-derived CDR1 and CDR2 are KGHSH and LQKENI.

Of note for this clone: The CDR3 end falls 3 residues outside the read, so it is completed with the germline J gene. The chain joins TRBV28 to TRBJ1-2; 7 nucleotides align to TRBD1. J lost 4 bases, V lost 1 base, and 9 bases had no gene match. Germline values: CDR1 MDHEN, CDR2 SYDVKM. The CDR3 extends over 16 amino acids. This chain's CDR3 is CASSLLAGGQVYGYTF. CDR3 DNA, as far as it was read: TGTGCCAGCAGTTTATTGGCAGGGGGTCAAGTCTATGGC.